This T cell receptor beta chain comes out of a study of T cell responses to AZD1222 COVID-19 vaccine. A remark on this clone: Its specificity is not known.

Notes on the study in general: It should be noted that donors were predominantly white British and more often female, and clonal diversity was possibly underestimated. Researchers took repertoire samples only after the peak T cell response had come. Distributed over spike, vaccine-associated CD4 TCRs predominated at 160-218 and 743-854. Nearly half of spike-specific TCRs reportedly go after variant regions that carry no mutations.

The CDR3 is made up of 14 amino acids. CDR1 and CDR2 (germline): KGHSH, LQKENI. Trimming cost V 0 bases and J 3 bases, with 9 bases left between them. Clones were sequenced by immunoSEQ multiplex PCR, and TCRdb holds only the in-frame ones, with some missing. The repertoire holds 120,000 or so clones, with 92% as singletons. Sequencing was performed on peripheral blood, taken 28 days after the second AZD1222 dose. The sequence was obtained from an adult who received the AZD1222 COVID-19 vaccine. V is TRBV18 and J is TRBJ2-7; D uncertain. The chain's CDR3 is CASSPPIARYEQYF. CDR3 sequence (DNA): TGTGCCAGCTCACCACCGATCGCCCGCTACGAGCAGTACTTC. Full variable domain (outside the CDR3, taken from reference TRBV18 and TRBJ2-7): NAGVMQNPRHLVRRRGQEARLRCSPMKGHSHVYWYRQLPEEGLKFMVYLQKENIIDESGMPKERFSAEFPKEGPSILRIQQVVRGDSAAYFCASSPPIARYEQYFGPGTRLTVT.